This is a list of T cell receptor beta chains from one sample in a study of T-cell memory formation after mild COVID-19. In TCRdb, the 5' RACE reads were re-called with MiXCR into one record per CDR3 protein. The sample contains roughly 300,000 distinct CDR3 sequences, 8% to 9% of which appear only once. The sequencing input was PBMCs or a T cell subset sorted from them (not recorded which). The source of these receptors is a man between 18 and 35 years old who had mild COVID-19 (a few samples of this study predate the infection). Cell type and time point are not known. Each CDR3 is given with its conserved first and last residue. A D gene is named only where the DNA matches it firmly. Clone size is stated in some rows and not others, as once, few, many or a class when expanded.

V gene,D gene,J gene,clone size,CDR3 DNA,CDR3 protein
TRBV6-2/TRBV6-3,-,TRBJ2-1,many,TGTGCCAGCAGTTACCTACTAACGGAAGGATACAATGAGCAGTTCTTC,CASSYLLTEGYNEQFF
TRBV15,-,TRBJ1-4,few,TGTGCCACCAGCAGAGGCCCCGCCTTACCAGGGGCGTTTAATGAAAAACTGTTTTTT,CATSRGPALPGAFNEKLFF
TRBV6-5,-,TRBJ2-1,many,TGTGCCAGCAGCCCCGATCGAGATGAGCAGTTCTTC,CASSPDRDEQFF
TRBV7-2,-,TRBJ1-1,few,TGTGCCAGCAGTATTAAGGTGGGGAACACTGAAGCTTTCTTT,CASSIKVGNTEAFF
TRBV7-9,-,TRBJ2-7,few,TGTGCCAGCAGCCCGGACACCGGGTACGAGCAGTACTTC,CASSPDTGYEQYF
TRBV6-1,TRBD2,TRBJ2-1,-,TGTGCCAGCAGTGAAGGTATGTCTTATGGACTAGCGGTCTACAATGAGCAGTTCTTC,CASSEGMSYGLAVYNEQFF
TRBV11-2,TRBD2,TRBJ2-1,many,TGTGCCAGCAGCCTCGGGGAGGGGAACCTGCTCTCGGATGAGCAGTTCTTC,CASSLGEGNLLSDEQFF
TRBV12-3/TRBV12-4,TRBD2,TRBJ2-5,-,TGTGCCAGCAGCACTACCGGACTAGCGGGGGTGAAGACCCAGTACTTC,CASSTTGLAGVKTQYF
TRBV18,TRBD1,TRBJ2-7,few,TGTGCCAGCTCAGGACAGGTTGCCCCCTACGAGCAGTACTTC,CASSGQVAPYEQYF
TRBV28,TRBD1,TRBJ1-5,few,TGTGCCAGCAGTTTAGGAGGACAGGGGGGGGATCAGCCCCAGCATTTT,CASSLGGQGGDQPQHF
TRBV7-2,-,TRBJ1-4,few,TGTGCCAGCAGCTTAAGTTGGGGCGGGGAGGAAAAACTGTTTTTT,CASSLSWGGEEKLFF
TRBV5-5,-,TRBJ1-2,many,TGTGCCAGCAGTGGGGGGGTCGGCTATGGCTACACCTTC,CASSGGVGYGYTF
TRBV7-9,-,TRBJ2-3,many,TGTGCCGGGGGGGCAGCCTCTAGCGTGAATACGCAGTATTTT,CAGGAASSVNTQYF
TRBV7-9,-,TRBJ1-2,few,TGTGCCAGCAGCTTCGGGACTCAATATGGCTACACCTTC,CASSFGTQYGYTF
TRBV7-6,TRBD1,TRBJ2-2,-,TGTGCCAGCAGCTTAGTGCAAGGGACAGCCGGGGAGCTGTTTTTT,CASSLVQGTAGELFF
TRBV20-1,-,TRBJ1-2,many,TGCAGTGCTAGAGTTGAAGACCTTAGCTATGGCTACACCTTC,CSARVEDLSYGYTF
TRBV7-3,-,TRBJ2-2,-,TGTGCCAGCAACGATAAAGCGGGGGAGCTGTTTTTT,CASNDKAGELFF
TRBV5-1,-,TRBJ1-1,few,TGCGCCAGCAGCTTGGGGGCGGGGATCACTGAAGCTTTCTTT,CASSLGAGITEAFF
TRBV12-3/TRBV12-4,-,TRBJ1-5,-,TGTGCCAGCAGGGGGGAGGGTATTTTATATCAGCCCCAGCATTTT,CASRGEGILYQPQHF
TRBV5-1,-,TRBJ2-5,-,TGCGCCAGCAGCGAGGGACGGCCCATGGCCCAGTACTTC,CASSEGRPMAQYF
TRBV6-5,-,TRBJ2-5,-,TGTGCCAGCAGTTACTCAATTAGGGGGGACCCAGAGACCCAGTACTTC,CASSYSIRGDPETQYF
TRBV7-9,-,TRBJ1-6,-,TGTGCCAGCAGCCAGATGGCAGATAATTCACCCCTCCACTTT,CASSQMADNSPLHF
TRBV12-3/TRBV12-4,-,TRBJ2-3,many,TGTGCCAGCAGCCTGTGGGACACAGATACGCAGTATTTT,CASSLWDTDTQYF
TRBV20-1,TRBD2,TRBJ2-5,few,TGCAGTGCTAGAGATGAGTCGGCGGGGGGCGAGACCCAGTACTTC,CSARDESAGGETQYF
TRBV7-8,TRBD1,TRBJ1-1,few,TGTGCCAGCAGTAAAGGACAGGAGTTAGCTTTCTTT,CASSKGQELAFF
TRBV2,-,TRBJ1-5,-,TGTGCCAGCCAGGCAGGGAGCCATAGCAATCAGCCCCAGCATTTT,CASQAGSHSNQPQHF
TRBV12-3/TRBV12-4,-,TRBJ2-2,many,TGTGCCAGCAGTTTCGCAGGGTACACCGGGGAGCTGTTTTTT,CASSFAGYTGELFF
TRBV4-3,-,TRBJ2-5,many,TGCGCCAGCAGCCAAGAGGCATTAGGGACCCAGTACTTC,CASSQEALGTQYF
TRBV7-2,-,TRBJ1-6,few,TGTGCCAGCAGCCTTCCCGGCAGGGAGATAATTCAACCCCTCCACTTT,CASSLPGREIIQPLHF
TRBV7-6,TRBD2,TRBJ2-1,few,TGTGCCAGCAGCTCTACTAGCGGGGGGCGCAATGAGCAGTTCTTC,CASSSTSGGRNEQFF
TRBV6-4,TRBD2,TRBJ2-1,many,TGTGCCAGCAGTGACTCAGCGGGGGGGCCCAATGAGCAGTTCTTC,CASSDSAGGPNEQFF
TRBV12-3/TRBV12-4,-,TRBJ1-6,-,TGTGCCAGCAGTTCCGCGAGTATGTATTCACCCCTCCACTTT,CASSSASMYSPLHF
TRBV4-3,-,TRBJ1-1,few,TGCGCCAGCAGCCAAGTTCTCTCTCGGACTGAAGCTTTCTTT,CASSQVLSRTEAFF
TRBV6-5,TRBD2,TRBJ2-3,few,TGTGCCAGCAGTTACGGGCTAGCGGGGGGTTCAGATACGCAGTATTTT,CASSYGLAGGSDTQYF
TRBV6-2/TRBV6-3,-,TRBJ2-7,many,TGTGCCAGCAGACACCTAGGGGACCTTAACTACGAGCAGTACTTC,CASRHLGDLNYEQYF
TRBV11-2,TRBD1,TRBJ1-6,-,TGTGCCAGCAGCCGCAAGTCGTGGGGACAGGGGATCATTCGAAATTCACCCCTCCACTTT,CASSRKSWGQGIIRNSPLHF
TRBV29-1,TRBD2,TRBJ2-3,-,TGCAGCGTGCCCCGGGGGGGGCTTAGCACAGATACGCAGTATTTT,CSVPRGGLSTDTQYF
TRBV20-1,TRBD1,TRBJ2-2,-,TGCAGTGCTGCCGGGACAGGGGGTGTTACCGGGGAGCTGTTTTTT,CSAAGTGGVTGELFF
TRBV27,-,TRBJ1-2,-,TGTGCCAGCAGCCGAGCTGGGACACTAAACTATGGCTACACCTTC,CASSRAGTLNYGYTF